These 21 T cell receptor beta chains came from one sample sequenced in a study of blood T cell repertoires in COVID-19. Here immunoSEQ multiplex PCR was the method, and the copy in TCRdb shows in-frame clones only, minus some. The profile shows a few hundred thousand clones, 88% of them singletons. The source material was PBMCs or T cells enriched from blood (not recorded which). These receptors were taken from a woman aged 18-30 years who had recovered from COVID-19.

The chain employs TRBV9 and TRBJ1-1; TRBD1 matches 8 bases. Germline lookup yields CDR1 SGDLS and CDR2 YYNGEE. The trim removed 4 bases at V and 4 bases at J, leaving 6 bases unmatched. The CDR3 consists of 14 residues. The CDR3 bases are TGTGCCAGCAGCAAAGGACAGGGAGCCACTGAAGCTTTCTTT. The encoded protein is CASSKGQGATEAFF.

With regard to this clone: The junction departs from the called germline gene at one end, perhaps through a read error. The sample has other DNA sequences that encode this CDR3 too. This chain joins TRBV7-7 and TRBJ2-7, with 12 positions matching TRBD2. Germline CDR1 reads SSHAT; CDR2 reads FNYEAQ (reference sequence). The CDR3 is 15 amino acids. The CDR3 coding sequence is TGTGCTAGCAGCCCCGGACTAGCGGGGTCCTACGAGCAGTACTTC. The encoded protein is CASSPGLAGSYEQYF.

V gene TRBV5-1 combines with J gene TRBJ1-2; D is possibly TRBD1 (6 bases). CDR1 and CDR2 (germline): SGHRS, YFSETQ. CDR3 length: 17 residues. V was trimmed by 0 bases and J by 7 bases, leaving 22 bases between them. The CDR3 coding sequence is TGCGCCAGCAGCTTGGTTCGACCCGGACAGATCCCTTTTGGCTACACCTTC. The encoded protein is CASSLVRPGQIPFGYTF.

On this clone itself: The CDR3 carries no conserved terminal phenylalanine or tryptophan, so it likely arises from a read error. Because the CDR3's place on the DNA is in doubt, the DNA is left out and the CDR3 is given as listed by TCRdb. The rearrangement links TRBV5-4 to TRBJ1-2; the D call in the table, TRBD1, was not verified against the DNA. The CDR3 comprises 12 residues, both ends counted. Germline CDR1 reads SGHNT; CDR2 reads YYREEE (reference sequence). This chain's CDR3 is CASSFGKRDRLL.

The rearrangement joins TRBV6-2 or TRBV6-3 to TRBJ2-7; no definite D call. The CDR3 is 13 residues long. V was pared by 6 bases and J by 3 bases, with 12 bases between. CDR1 MNHEY and CDR2 SVGEGT come from the germline V gene. The CDR3 spells CASSLRLYYEQYF. CDR3 nucleotide sequence: TGTGCCAGCAGCCTACGACTGTACTACGAGCAGTACTTC.

The table lists this clone with a count of one. The V gene is TRBV20-1, the J gene TRBJ2-7, with a tentative D call TRBD2 (5 bases). The V gene's germline CDR1 is DFQATT and CDR2 SNEGSKA (reference sequence). V lost 3 bases and J 0 bases, leaving 21 bases between the germline ends. This CDR3 has 17 amino acids. The CDR3 DNA sequence: TGCAGTGCTAGTCGGGCGGGCCCTCACCTGGACTCCTACGAGCAGTACTTC. The encoded protein is CSASRAGPHLDSYEQYF.

The chain carries TRBV27 and TRBJ2-7; D may be TRBD1 (6 bases). The germline V gene has CDR1 MNHEY and CDR2 SMNVEV (reference sequence). The length of the CDR3 is 14 residues. Trimming removed 2 bases at V and 3 bases at J, with 11 bases between. CDR3 in amino acids: CASSLRTEGYEQYF. CDR3 in DNA: TGTGCCAGCAGTTTACGGACAGAAGGCTACGAGCAGTACTTC.

The V gene is TRBV27, the J gene TRBJ1-1; no clear D gene. From germline, CDR1 is MNHEY and CDR2 SMNVEV (reference sequence). V was trimmed by 5 bases and J by 1 base, leaving 8 bases between them. This CDR3 contains 13 residues. Here the CDR3 reads CASSRGANTEAFF. The CDR3 region has the DNA TGTGCCAGCAGTCGAGGCGCGAACACTGAAGCTTTCTTT.

This rearrangement joins TRBV3-1 (or the pseudogene TRBV3-2) to TRBJ2-1; D gene ambiguous. The germline V gene encodes CDR1 LGHDT and CDR2 YNNKEL (reference sequence). The CDR3 sequence is 14 residues long. Between the trimmed V and J ends, which lost 4 bases and 7 bases, there was a span of 14 bases. CDR3 in amino acids: CASSPLGSPNEQFF. DNA of the CDR3: TGTGCCAGCAGCCCTCTCGGGTCCCCAAATGAGCAGTTCTTC.

A single count supports this clone. The chain combines TRBV5-1 with TRBJ2-3; 7 nucleotides agree with TRBD1. V lost 2 bases to trimming and J lost 4 bases; unmatched junction nucleotides: 4. Per the germline V gene, CDR1 is SGHRS and CDR2 is YFSETQ. The CDR3 runs 14 residues. The DNA for the CDR3 is TGCGCCAGCAGCTTAAAGGGGGCACCAGATACGCAGTATTTT. It codes for CASSLKGAPDTQYF.

Comments on this clone: The same CDR3 is also encoded by other DNA sequences in this sample. The chain recombines TRBV5-6 with TRBJ2-7, with 8 positions matching TRBD2. The CDR3 sequence is 15 residues long. Germline V gene lookup returns CDR1 SGHDT and CDR2 YYEEEE. The V and J ends lost 0 bases and 0 bases, in that order; junction bases with no gene match: 2. Here the CDR3 DNA reads TGTGCCAGCAGCTTGGTCAGCGGGGGCTCCTACGAGCAGTACTTC. Translation gives CASSLVSGGSYEQYF.

This chain uses TRBV27 with TRBJ1-4; 7 bases agree with TRBD1. V was pared by 6 bases and J by 8 bases, with 9 bases of the junction left unmatched. The CDR3 length is 14 residues. Germline CDR1 MNHEY, CDR2 SMNVEV (reference sequence). CDR3 DNA sequence: TGTGCCAGCAGCACTCGACAGGGCGGGGAAAAACTGTTTTTT. Amino acids: CASSTRQGGEKLFF.

The chain recombines TRBV12-3 or TRBV12-4 with TRBJ2-7; TRBD2 aligns across 7 bases. Trimming cost V 6 bases and J 9 bases; bases outside gene matches: 11. The CDR3 sequence is 13 residues long. CDR3 sequence reads: CASSPQGLGGQYF. CDR3 coding DNA: TGTGCCAGCAGCCCACAAGGACTAGGCGGGCAGTACTTC.

V and J are TRBV7-2 and TRBJ2-4, with D tentatively TRBD2 (5 bases). Trimming removed 1 base at V and 7 bases at J, with 8 bases between. CDR1 is SGHTA and CDR2 is FQGNSA in the germline V gene. CDR3 length: 13 amino acids. The CDR3: CASSLGRRNIQYF. The CDR3 DNA reads TGTGCCAGCAGCTTAGGCAGGAGGAACATTCAGTACTTC.

The J gene is TRBJ1-1, the V gene TRBV7-2, with a tentative D call TRBD1 (6 bases). Germline V lookup: CDR1 SGHTA, CDR2 FQGNSA. The CDR3 is 14 amino acids. Trimming stripped 7 bases from V and 5 bases from J, with 17 bases between. The CDR3 DNA reads TGTGCCAGCAAGCGGGGTCAGGGGAATACTGAAGCTTTCTTT. This gives the protein CASKRGQGNTEAFF.

The rearrangement uses TRBV21-1 and TRBJ2-7; the D call in the table, TRBD1, was not verified against the DNA. TRBV21-1 is a pseudogene segment. CDR3 length equals 14 residues. Here the CDR3 reads CATLRQDRSYEQYF. For the CDR3, the DNA is TGTGCCACCCTAAGACAGGACCGCTCCTACGAGCAGTACTTC.

This sequence joins TRBV30 and TRBJ1-2; 11 bases align to TRBD1. Per germline, CDR1 GTSNPN and CDR2 SVGIG (reference sequence). Trimming removed 3 bases from V and 7 bases from J; junction bases left unmatched: 10. The CDR3 has 15 amino acids. Here the CDR3 reads CAWSTGTGGTLGYTF. The CDR3 DNA reads TGTGCCTGGAGCACAGGGACAGGGGGAACTCTTGGCTACACCTTC. The variable domain in full, with the rest retrieved from reference TRBV30 and TRBJ1-2, is SQTIHQWPATLVQPVGSPLSLECTVEGTSNPNLYWYRQAAGRGLQLLFYSVGIGQISSEVPQNLSASRPQDRQFILSSKKLLLSDSGFYLCAWSTGTGGTLGYTFGSGTRLTVV.

V gene TRBV14 combines with J gene TRBJ2-3; 7 bases match TRBD2. CDR3 length: 14 residues. Looked up from germline, CDR1 is SGHDN and CDR2 is FVKESK. Trimming at V came to 3 bases and at J to 3 bases, leaving 3 bases not matched to a gene. CDR3 in DNA: TGTGCCAGCAGCCAGGGGGGGAGGACAGATACGCAGTATTTT. Protein product: CASSQGGRTDTQYF.

This clone was seen a few times. The CDR3 DNA sequence: TGTGCCATCCACGCTCCTCGGGTAGGGGGGGCCTACGAGCAGTACTTC. This encodes CAIHAPRVGGAYEQYF. The chain has TRBV7-2 and TRBJ2-7, with D maybe TRBD2 (7 bases). V was clipped by 10 bases and J by 2 bases, with 24 bases between them. The CDR3 has 16 amino acids. Germline V lookup: CDR1 SGHTA, CDR2 FQGNSA. Filled out from reference TRBV7-2 and TRBJ2-7, the complete variable domain reads GAGVSQSPSNKVTEKGKDVELRCDPISGHTALYWYRQSLGQGLEFLIYFQGNSAPDKSGLPSDRFSAERTGGSVSTLTIQRTQQEDSAVYLCAIHAPRVGGAYEQYFGPGTRLTVT.

V is TRBV30 and J is TRBJ1-2; TRBD1 matches at 9 bases. The V and J ends lost 3 bases and 4 bases, in that order; junction bases with no gene match: 3. The germline V gene encodes CDR1 GTSNPN and CDR2 SVGIG (reference sequence). The CDR3 sequence is 13 residues long. The CDR3 loop is CAWRLGQGYGYTF. In DNA form, the CDR3 reads TGTGCCTGGAGGTTGGGACAGGGCTATGGCTACACCTTC.

The chain joins TRBV19 to TRBJ1-2, with 8 bases that match TRBD1. This CDR3 has 14 residues. With 10 bases clipped from V and 4 bases from J, the junction kept 11 bases outside the gene matches. From germline, CDR1 is LNHDA and CDR2 SQIVND (reference sequence). The CDR3 DNA follows: TGTGCCACTCAGACTCCGGGACAGGCCTATGGCTACACCTTC. Residues: CATQTPGQAYGYTF.